The source of this T cell receptor (beta chain) is a study of CD8+ T cells in alopecia areata. The CDR3 covers 13 residues. Per germline, CDR1 SQVTM and CDR2 ANQGSEA. V lost 5 bases, J lost 0 bases, and 1 base stayed unmatched. This clone was seen only a few times. Other DNA sequences from this sample encode an identical CDR3 as well. Sample treatment: oral pan-JAK inhibitor, 5-10 mg twice daily. From PBMCs, CD4+ and CD8+ T cells were sorted. Extracted RNA was reverse transcribed into cDNA, the sequencing template. Clones were sequenced by immunoSEQ multiplex PCR, and TCRdb holds only the in-frame ones, with some missing. The data show some 200,000 clones, less than 75% seen once.

The sequence was obtained from a human donor with alopecia areata. The chain couples TRBV29-1 to TRBJ1-1; TRBD1 matches at 9 bases. This sample comprised CD4+ T cells sorted from blood, obtained at week 4, from a patient treated with tofacitinib. The CDR3 region is CSVTGGVNTEAFF. DNA of the CDR3: TGCAGCGTTACAGGGGGCGTGAACACTGAAGCTTTCTTT.